This T cell receptor (beta chain) was recorded in a study of cytomegalovirus exposure and HLA in healthy donors. Notes on the study in general: By HLA locus, TCR association rates varied in a later analysis, with DRB1 showing the most and HLA-C the fewest. A reported reduction in N-insertions relative to the roughly 610-donor mean was seen in an Asian-associated ancestry cluster in a later analysis. Exclusion applied to some V segments, including TRBV6-2 and TRBV6-3, as they were indistinguishable. Using a false discovery rate of 0.05, a later analysis showed that approximately 17,000 TCR beta sequences were associated with HLA alleles.

CDR1 and CDR2 (germline): LNHDA, SQIVND (reference sequence). The CDR3 is made up of 13 amino acids. Germline trimming cut 9 bases from V and 2 bases from J; bases unmatched to any gene: 5. Worth noting for this clone: Its cognate antigen is unknown.

The PCR had 60 Vbeta and 13 Jbeta primers. The repertoire was sequenced with immunoSEQ multiplex PCR; TCRdb's copy has only in-frame clones and lacks some. The table lists about 180,000 clones, roughly three quarters of them singletons, with over 2% in the top ten. Sequenced input: PBMCs. The TCR sequence derives from a woman in her twenties or thirties in good health and CMV-seropositive. The chain combines TRBV19 with TRBJ2-7; TRBD1 matches at 9 bases. The CDR3 loop is CASRDRVAYEQYF. The CDR3 nucleotides are TGTGCCAGCCGGGACAGGGTAGCCTACGAGCAGTACTTC.